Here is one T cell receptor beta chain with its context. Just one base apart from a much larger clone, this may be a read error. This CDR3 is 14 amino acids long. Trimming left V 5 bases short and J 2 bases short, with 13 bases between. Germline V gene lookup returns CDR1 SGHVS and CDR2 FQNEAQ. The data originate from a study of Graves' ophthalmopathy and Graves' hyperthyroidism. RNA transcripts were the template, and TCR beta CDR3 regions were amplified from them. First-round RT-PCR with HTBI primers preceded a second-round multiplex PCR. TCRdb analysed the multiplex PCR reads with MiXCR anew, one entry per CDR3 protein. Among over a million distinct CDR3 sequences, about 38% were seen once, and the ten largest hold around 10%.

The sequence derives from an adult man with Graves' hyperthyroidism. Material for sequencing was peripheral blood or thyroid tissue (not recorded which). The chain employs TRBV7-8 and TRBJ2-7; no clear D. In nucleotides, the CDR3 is TGTGCCAGCAGCAAAGGACGGGCCCCCTACGAGCAGTACTTC. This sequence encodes CASSKGRAPYEQYF.